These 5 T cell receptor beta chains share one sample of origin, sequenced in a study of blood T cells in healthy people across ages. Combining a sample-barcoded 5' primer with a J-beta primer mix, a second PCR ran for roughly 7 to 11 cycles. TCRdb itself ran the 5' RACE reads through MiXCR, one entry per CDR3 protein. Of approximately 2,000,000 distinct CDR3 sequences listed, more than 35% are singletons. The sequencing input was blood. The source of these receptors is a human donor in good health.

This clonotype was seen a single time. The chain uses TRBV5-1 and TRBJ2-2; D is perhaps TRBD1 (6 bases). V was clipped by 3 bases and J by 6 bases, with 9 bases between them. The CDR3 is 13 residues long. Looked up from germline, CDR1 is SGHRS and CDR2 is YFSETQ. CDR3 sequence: CASSWGQAGELFF. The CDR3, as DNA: TGCGCCAGCAGCTGGGGGCAGGCCGGGGAGCTGTTTTTT.

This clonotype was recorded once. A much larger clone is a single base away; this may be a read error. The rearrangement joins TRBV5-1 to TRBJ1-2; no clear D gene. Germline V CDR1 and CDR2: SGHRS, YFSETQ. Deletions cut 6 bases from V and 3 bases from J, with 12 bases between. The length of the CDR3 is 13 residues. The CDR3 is CASNFSSDYGYTF. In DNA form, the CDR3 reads TGCGCCAGCAACTTTTCCTCGGACTATGGCTACACCTTC. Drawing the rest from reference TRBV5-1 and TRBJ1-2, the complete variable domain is KAGVTQTPRYLIKTRGQQVTLSCSPISGHRSVSWYQQTPGQGLQFLFEYFSETQRNKGNFPGRFSGRQFSNSRSEMNVSTLELGDSALYLCASNFSSDYGYTFGSGTRLTVV.

Here the CDR3 DNA reads TGTGCCAGCAGTTACTCCCGGACAGGGATCATGAACACTGAAGCTTTCTTT. It yields the protein CASSYSRTGIMNTEAFF. This rearrangement joins TRBV6-2 or TRBV6-3 to TRBJ1-1; 8 bases match TRBD1. There are 17 residues in the CDR3. Per the germline V gene, CDR1 is MNHEY and CDR2 is SVGEGT. V lost 0 bases, J lost 0 bases, and 6 bases stayed unmatched.

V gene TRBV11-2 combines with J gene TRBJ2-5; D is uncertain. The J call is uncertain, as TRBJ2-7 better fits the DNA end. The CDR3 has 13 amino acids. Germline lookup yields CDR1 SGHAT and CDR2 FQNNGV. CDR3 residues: CASSHSVVYEQYF. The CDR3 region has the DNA TGTGCCAGCAGCCATTCGGTGGTCTACGAGCAGTACTTC.

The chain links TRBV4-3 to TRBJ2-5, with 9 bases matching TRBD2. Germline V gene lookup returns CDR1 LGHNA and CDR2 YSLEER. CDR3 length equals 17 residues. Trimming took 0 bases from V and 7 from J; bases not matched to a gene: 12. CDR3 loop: CASSQEPSGTSSRTQYF. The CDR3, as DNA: TGCGCCAGCAGCCAAGAGCCTAGCGGGACCTCATCCAGGACCCAGTACTTC.